One and the same sample provided the 20 T cell receptor beta chains below, sequenced in a study of blood T cell repertoires in COVID-19. Assay: immunoSEQ multiplex PCR; the TCRdb copy retains only in-frame clones and omits some. The sample has around 290,000 clones; 86% are singletons. What was sequenced was peripheral blood. These TCRs come from a woman between 65 and 79 years old with COVID-19, enrolled during active disease.

This CDR3 reads CSVGQGTDTEAFF. CDR3 coding DNA: TGCAGCGTCGGACAGGGAACCGACACTGAAGCTTTCTTT. This chain uses TRBV29-1 with TRBJ1-1; 8 nucleotides align to TRBD1. The CDR3 length is 13 residues. Germline CDR1 and CDR2: SQVTM and ANQGSEA. V was pared by 6 bases and J by 3 bases, with 6 bases of the junction left unmatched.

V gene TRBV4-3 combines with J gene TRBJ2-7; tentatively, D is TRBD1 (5 bases). The CDR3 extends over 16 amino acids. Trimming pared 0 bases from V and 0 bases from J, leaving 12 bases between. The germline V gene encodes CDR1 LGHNA and CDR2 YSLEER. CDR3: CASSQDQGDSSYEQYF. CDR3 in DNA: TGCGCCAGCAGCCAAGATCAAGGCGACAGCTCCTACGAGCAGTACTTC.

V and J are TRBV7-2 and TRBJ2-2, with D possibly being TRBD2 (5 bases). This CDR3 comprises 16 residues. Germline V gene lookup returns CDR1 SGHTA and CDR2 FQGNSA. Trimming cost V 5 bases and J 8 bases, with 21 bases left between them. CDR3 DNA: TGTGCCAGCAGCCAAACTAGAGGTCATGTTGGGGGGGAGCTGTTTTTT. It translates to CASSQTRGHVGGELFF.

The V and J genes are TRBV3-1 (or the pseudogene TRBV3-2) and TRBJ1-6; D is ambiguous. Germline CDR1 and CDR2: LGHDT and YNNKEL (reference sequence). V was pared by 1 base and J by 15 bases, with 25 bases between. CDR3 length equals 17 residues. CDR3 amino acids: CASSQGGGSPWIRRLHF. CDR3 bases: TGTGCCAGCAGCCAAGGCGGAGGGTCCCCTTGGATTCGACGCCTCCACTTT.

V and J are TRBV5-4 and TRBJ2-1, with D maybe TRBD2 (6 bases). This CDR3 contains 16 residues. Germline CDR1 reads SGHNT; CDR2 reads YYREEE (reference sequence). Trimming stripped 2 bases from V and 9 bases from J, with 21 bases between. CDR3 nucleotides: TGTGCCAGCAGCTTTGGACTACCCTCATCCCGGACTGAGCAGTTCTTC. Protein: CASSFGLPSSRTEQFF.

The chain has TRBV9 and TRBJ2-3; perhaps TRBD1 as D (5 bases). Trimming shortened V by 0 bases and J by 2 bases, and 10 bases separated the two germline ends. Per germline, CDR1 SGDLS and CDR2 YYNGEE. The CDR3 contains 15 residues. The CDR3 loop reads CASSVEDINTDTQYF. The CDR3 nucleotides are TGTGCCAGCAGCGTAGAGGACATAAACACAGATACGCAGTATTTT.

The chain recombines TRBV27 with TRBJ2-3; the match to TRBD2 covers 13 bases. CDR1 and CDR2 (germline): MNHEY, SMNVEV (reference sequence). This CDR3 has 17 amino acids. V shed 1 base, J shed 2 bases, and the junction held 3 bases outside the gene matches. The CDR3 nucleotides are TGTGCCAGCAGTTTATGGGGACTAGCGGGGACCACAGATACGCAGTATTTT. Its translation: CASSLWGLAGTTDTQYF.

The rearrangement uses TRBV5-4 and TRBJ2-3; TRBD1 agrees at 8 bases. From germline, CDR1 is SGHNT and CDR2 YYREEE (reference sequence). The CDR3 totals 16 residues. V trimming: 0 bases; J trimming: 2 bases; junction bases outside the gene matches: 5. CDR3 in DNA: TGTGCCAGCAGCTTGGGACAGGGGACGATCACAGATACGCAGTATTTT. Translation: CASSLGQGTITDTQYF.

This chain links TRBV7-2 with TRBJ2-7, with TRBD2 as a possible D gene (5 bases). With 5 bases removed from V and 0 bases from J, the gap between germline ends came to 14 bases. The CDR3 runs to 15 residues. Germline V gives CDR1 SGHTA, CDR2 FQGNSA. In DNA, the CDR3 is TGTGCCAGCAGCCTGAGTCGGGAAGCCTCCTACGAGCAGTACTTC. Its translation: CASSLSREASYEQYF.

The rearrangement links TRBV25-1 to TRBJ1-6, with a possible D match to TRBD1 (6 bases). In germline, CDR1 is MGHDK, CDR2 SYGVNS. Trimming shortened V by 3 bases and J by 9 bases, and 18 bases separated the two germline ends. CDR3 length: 16 residues. CDR3 sequence reads: CASSDSTRGGRSPLHF. The CDR3 DNA follows: TGTGCCAGCAGTGATTCGACTAGGGGGGGCCGTTCACCCCTCCACTTT.

The chain has TRBV7-2 and TRBJ2-7; 8 nucleotides line up with TRBD1. The CDR3 extends over 14 amino acids. Trimming removed 7 bases from V and 3 bases from J; junction bases left unmatched: 8. CDR1 and CDR2 from the germline V gene are SGHTA and FQGNSA. The CDR3 here is CASNSDRGRYEQYF. The DNA of the CDR3 is TGTGCCAGCAACAGCGACAGGGGACGCTACGAGCAGTACTTC. The full variable domain, its missing parts supplied by reference TRBV7-2 and TRBJ2-7, is GAGVSQSPSNKVTEKGKDVELRCDPISGHTALYWYRQSLGQGLEFLIYFQGNSAPDKSGLPSDRFSAERTGGSVSTLTIQRTQQEDSAVYLCASNSDRGRYEQYFGPGTRLTVT.

The V gene is TRBV30, the J gene TRBJ1-2, with 7 bases matching TRBD1. Looked up from germline, CDR1 is GTSNPN and CDR2 is SVGIG (reference sequence). The ends lost 2 bases at V and 8 bases at J; junction bases unmatched: 14. The CDR3 covers 15 residues. For the CDR3, the DNA is TGTGCCTGGAGTAGACTGAAGGGGGCCGCTGAGGGCTACACCTTC. The encoded protein is CAWSRLKGAAEGYTF. Full variable domain (missing parts from reference TRBV30 and TRBJ1-2): SQTIHQWPATLVQPVGSPLSLECTVEGTSNPNLYWYRQAAGRGLQLLFYSVGIGQISSEVPQNLSASRPQDRQFILSSKKLLLSDSGFYLCAWSRLKGAAEGYTFGSGTRLTVV.

The chain employs TRBV10-3 and TRBJ1-1; tentative D call: TRBD1 (5 bases). This CDR3 is 18 amino acids long. V was trimmed by 0 bases and J by 1 base, leaving 18 bases between them. Germline V gene data show CDR1 as ENHRY and CDR2 as SYGVKD. The CDR3 DNA follows: TGTGCCATCAGTGAGTCGGCGGGAAAGAGGGGAACGAACACTGAAGCTTTCTTT. Protein product: CAISESAGKRGTNTEAFF.

V is TRBV5-6 and J is TRBJ2-7; 9 positions match TRBD1. Germline trimming cut 5 bases from V and 3 bases from J; bases unmatched to any gene: 6. The CDR3 sequence is 14 residues long. Germline CDR1 reads SGHDT; CDR2 reads YYEEEE. As DNA, the CDR3 is TGTGCCAGCAGTCAGCCGGGACAGGGCTACGAGCAGTACTTC. Its translation: CASSQPGQGYEQYF.

The chain combines TRBV6-5 with TRBJ1-2; TRBD1 might be the D (6 bases). Trimming stripped 6 bases from V and 2 bases from J, with 16 bases between. The germline gives CDR1 MNHEY, CDR2 SVGAGI. The CDR3 extends over 15 amino acids. CDR3 protein: CASSSTGGQNYGYTF. The CDR3 nucleotides are TGTGCCAGCAGCTCTACCGGGGGGCAGAACTATGGCTACACCTTC.

A single count supports this clone. This chain uses TRBV5-6 with TRBJ2-7; D perhaps matches TRBD1 (6 bases). Between the trimmed V and J ends, which lost 4 bases and 4 bases, there was a span of 21 bases. Germline V gene data show CDR1 as SGHDT and CDR2 as YYEEEE. This CDR3 region has 16 residues. CDR3 region: CASSRITGHLLYEQYF. In nucleotides, the CDR3 is TGTGCCAGCAGCCGGATCACGGGACACCTTTTATACGAGCAGTACTTC.

V is TRBV24-1 and J is TRBJ2-1; 10 bases map to TRBD1. Trimming cost V 4 bases and J 6 bases; bases outside gene matches: 5. The CDR3 extends over 15 amino acids. Germline V gene lookup returns CDR1 KGHDR and CDR2 SFDVKD. The CDR3 sequence: CATSDPRTGGNEQFF. The DNA for the CDR3 is TGTGCCACCAGTGACCCTCGGACAGGGGGCAATGAGCAGTTCTTC.

The V call is TRBV27, the J call TRBJ1-5, with a weak D call TRBD1 (5 bases). CDR1 and CDR2 from the germline V gene are MNHEY and SMNVEV (reference sequence). With 8 bases removed from V and 9 bases from J, the gap between germline ends came to 20 bases. This CDR3 is built from 14 residues. The chain's CDR3 is CASSLGPGVGPQHF. CDR3 nucleotide sequence: TGTGCCAGCTCGCTCGGGCCGGGGGTTGGGCCCCAGCATTTT.

V is TRBV28 and J is TRBJ2-3; tentative D call: TRBD2 (6 bases). Trimming took off 2 bases at V and 4 bases at J, with 25 bases between the two ends. There are 19 residues in the CDR3. Germline loops: CDR1 MDHEN, CDR2 SYDVKM. The CDR3: CASSLNPRGIAEVADTQYF. CDR3 sequence (DNA): TGTGCCAGCAGTTTAAACCCTAGAGGGATAGCGGAGGTCGCAGATACGCAGTATTTT.

This chain uses TRBV9 with TRBJ1-2, with 9 nucleotides matching TRBD1. This CDR3 region has 14 residues. The germline gives CDR1 SGDLS, CDR2 YYNGEE. V lost 3 bases, J lost 4 bases, and 4 bases stayed unmatched. CDR3 coding DNA: TGTGCCAGCAGCGAGCGGACAGGGGCCTATGGCTACACCTTC. It yields the protein CASSERTGAYGYTF. The entire variable domain, with the rest obtained from reference TRBV9 and TRBJ1-2, is as follows: DSGVTQTPKHLITATGQRVTLRCSPRSGDLSVYWYQQSLDQGLQFLIQYYNGEERAKGNILERFSAQQFPDLHSELNLSSLELGDSALYFCASSERTGAYGYTFGSGTRLTVV.